The sequence of this TCR beta chain was determined in a study of spatial heterogeneity in lung cancer (dated by TCRdb to the late 2010s). At the level of the whole study: Donors were some 78 patients with early-stage, untreated non-small cell lung cancer from the lung TRACERx cohort. Follow-up PBMC samples were sequenced whenever available, with the median time to follow-up being two to three years after resection. More beta-chain than alpha-chain transcripts were consistently detected, likely reflecting higher beta-chain transcript abundance. In the raw uncorrected reads, each unique combination of TCR and UMI appeared more than ten times on average. The study quantitatively compared TCR alpha and beta repertoires across multiple tumor regions, matched nontumor lung and blood in non-small cell lung cancer. The study linked features of the TCR repertoire to counts of nonsynonymous mutations, which were determined by whole-exome sequencing of tumor tissue. At surgery, hundreds of tumor regions, around 65 matched nontumor lung samples and about 56 PBMC samples were TCR-sequenced for both alpha and beta chains.

General findings and caveats noted by the study authors: Confirming at a functional level the hypothesis that regional TCRs recognize regional mutations was considered to require additional single-cell paired TCR alpha and beta sequencing. Ubiquitous expanded tumor TCRs showed up in blood more often at tumor resection than at routine follow-up. Only 15 or so patients were included in comparisons of baseline and follow-up blood repertoires.

Regarding this clonotype: The antigen this receptor binds is unknown. No base-level quality is on record; no much larger clone is a single base apart. This beta chain turned up in a library designed for alpha chains; as an off-target read, its abundance says little.

In light of the paper, this sample's time point label describes: blood at routine non-recurrence follow-up after resection. For TCR sequencing, whole RNA was extracted from tumor and nontumor lung tissue, or from cryopreserved PBMC samples, and no cell sorting was done. A patient was chosen for TCR sequencing only when enough RNA was available from at least two tumor regions. Library method: 5' RACE. The sequencing machine was a NextSeq 500. The TCR library protocol attached a unique molecular identifier to each TCR cDNA molecule to allow correction of PCR and sequencing errors. On the authors' methods: TCR identification, UMI-based error correction and CDR3 extraction were all carried out with Decombinator tools. TCRs above a frequency of 2 per 1,000, corresponding to the top 1% of the tumor frequency distribution, were defined as expanded. Renyi diversity was calculated using the R vegan package after each repertoire was subsampled 100 times to 5,000 TCRs. CDR3 similarity networks were built from amino acid triplet string-kernel similarity, with CDR3s being connected when pairwise similarity was above 0.82. TCRdb itself trimmed the public reads at Q25 with fastp, ran MiXCR and retained productive beta chains. Each entry merges the rows of one CDR3 protein and shows their most common DNA and genes. TCRdb's processing, not the study's, gives the V and J calls here. A total of 2,000 to 2,500 distinct CDR3 sequences appear in this sample, roughly 55% of them only once. The ten largest clones take up less than 10% of the sample.

The receptor was isolated from a female donor with early-stage non-small cell lung cancer. Material: PBMCs, obtained at follow-up.

The CDR3 protein sequence reads: CASSSGGVGEQYV. DNA sequence: TGTGCCAGCAGTTCCGGAGGGGTCGGCGAGCAGTACGTC. The chain is encoded by TRBV28 joined to TRBJ2-7, with TRBD2 tentatively as D gene (6 bases match). V is pared back by 4 bases and J by 6 bases, with 13 bases lying between the germline termini. CDR3 length: 13 amino acids, cysteine to valine. Only CDR3 DNA is held: 39 bases, read in frame from base 1. The germline V gene supplies CDR1 MDHEN and CDR2 SYDVKM.